Listed below are T cell receptor beta chains from one sample, sequenced in a study of OX40 agonist ivuxolimab in advanced cancers. Some clones are missing from TCRdb's copy, which holds only in-frame ones; the method was immunoSEQ multiplex PCR. The table lists over 45,000 clones, more than 65% of them singletons. Sequences were derived from CD4+ or CD8+ T cells sorted from blood, sampled in a trial of the OX40 agonist ivuxolimab. These receptors were obtained from an adult with an advanced solid tumor such as melanoma, head and neck, liver or kidney cancer. CDR3s include the opening cysteine and the closing phenylalanine or tryptophan. Fields, in order: J gene, CDR3 length, V gene, D gene, clone size, CDR3 DNA, CDR3 protein. D genes are given only for firm matches. Where a row states a size, it is once, few, many or the class of an expanded clone; other rows omit it.

>TRBJ2-2|16|TRBV7-2|.|.
TGTGCCAGCAGCTTACGCCGAGTTGCGAACACCGGGGAGCTGTTTTTT
CASSLRRVANTGELFF
>TRBJ1-2|15|TRBV5-4|.|.
TGTGCCAGCAGCCAAGCCCCAGACGCTAACTATGGCTACACCTTC
CASSQAPDANYGYTF
>TRBJ2-5|11|TRBV20-1|.|.
TGCAGTGCGCTGACTAGGGAGACCCAGTACTTC
CSALTRETQYF
>TRBJ1-4|14|TRBV2|TRBD1|.
TGTGCCAGTCAGGGACAGCCAACTAATGAAAAACTGTTTTTT
CASQGQPTNEKLFF
>TRBJ2-7|15|TRBV6-5|TRBD1|.
TGTGCCAGCAGTGGTGGACAGGCGCCGGGGAACGAGCAGTACTTC
CASSGGQAPGNEQYF
>TRBJ2-1|16|TRBV5-1|TRBD1|.
TGCGCCAGCAGCTTGGAGCCCGGGACAGGACGCAATGAGCAGTTCTTC
CASSLEPGTGRNEQFF
>TRBJ2-5|14|TRBV5-1|.|few
TGCGCCAGCAGCCAACTTGACCGAACAGAGACCCAGTACTTC
CASSQLDRTETQYF
>TRBJ1-2|15|TRBV4-3|.|.
TGCGCCAGCAGCCCCGAGGGGGTGGCGGGCTATGGCTACACCTTC
CASSPEGVAGYGYTF
>TRBJ1-1|14|TRBV6-1|.|medium-sized
TGTGCCATCGGGGTGGCTGTCAAGAACACTGAAGCTTTCTTT
CAIGVAVKNTEAFF
>TRBJ2-1|17|TRBV4-3|.|.
TGCGCCAGCAGCCAAGATCCGAACTCACCGGGGGCCTCAGGGCAGTTCTTC
CASSQDPNSPGASGQFF
>TRBJ2-2|15|TRBV5-1|.|.
TGCGCCAGCAGCCGGCCGGGACCTAACACCGGGGAGCTGTTTTTT
CASSRPGPNTGELFF
>TRBJ2-5|15|TRBV6-1|.|.
TGTGCCAGCAGTCCATGGGGACTTAGGGGAGAGACCCAGTACTTC
CASSPWGLRGETQYF
>TRBJ2-1|14|TRBV6-4|.|.
TGTGCCACACCGAACTCAGGGGGAGGAGATGAGCAGTTCTTC
CATPNSGGGDEQFF
>TRBJ1-4|15|TRBV6-5|.|.
TGTGCCAGCAATTTAGGGGATGCAACTAATGAAAAACTGTTTTTT
CASNLGDATNEKLFF
>TRBJ1-2|14|TRBV7-2|TRBD1|.
TGTGCCAGCAGCCCACCGGACAGGGACCGTGGCTACACCTTC
CASSPPDRDRGYTF
>TRBJ1-1|14|TRBV25-1|.|.
TGTGCCAGCAGTGAATTTGATGGCAGGACTGAAGCTTTCTTT
CASSEFDGRTEAFF